What follows are 18 T cell receptor beta chains derived from one specimen sequenced in a study of T cells in Graves' hyperthyroidism and ophthalmopathy. RNA transcripts served as the template for amplifying TCR beta CDR3 regions. In the first-round RT-PCR of the TCR CDR3, the HTBI primer set was used. Each CDR3 protein is one row after TCRdb ran MiXCR on the multiplex PCR reads. The sample has about 400,000 distinct CDR3 sequences; around 13% are singletons. The source material was blood. Receptors originate from a woman in her 30s with Graves' ophthalmopathy.

The gene calls are TRBV20-1 and TRBJ2-3; 9 bases align to TRBD2. This CDR3 is built from 15 residues. Germline lookup yields CDR1 DFQATT and CDR2 SNEGSKA (reference sequence). The V segment lost 3 bases and the J segment 1 base; nucleotides outside the gene matches: 5. CDR3 residues: CSASMVAGGTDTQYF. The DNA for the CDR3 is TGCAGTGCTAGCATGGTAGCGGGGGGCACAGATACGCAGTATTTT.

This clonotype was observed many times. This rearrangement joins TRBV5-1 to TRBJ1-1; D perhaps matches TRBD1 (6 bases). V was pared by 4 bases and J by 3 bases, with 13 bases between. Per the germline V gene, CDR1 is SGHRS and CDR2 is YFSETQ. The CDR3 loop spans 14 amino acids. In DNA form, the CDR3 reads TGCGCCAGCAGCAAGCAGGGGTGGGACACTGAAGCTTTCTTT. This gives the protein CASSKQGWDTEAFF. The whole variable domain, remainder taken from reference TRBV5-1 and TRBJ1-1, is KAGVTQTPRYLIKTRGQQVTLSCSPISGHRSVSWYQQTPGQGLQFLFEYFSETQRNKGNFPGRFSGRQFSNSRSEMNVSTLELGDSALYLCASSKQGWDTEAFFGQGTRLTVV.

This clonotype has a count of ten or more. The chain links TRBV6-1 to TRBJ2-7; 7 bases map to TRBD1. The CDR3 loop spans 17 amino acids. V dropped 9 bases and J dropped 3; count of bases not matched to a gene: 20. The germline V gene has CDR1 MNHNS and CDR2 SASEGT. The CDR3 here is CARRSKRDRVFRYEQYF. The DNA for the CDR3 is TGTGCCAGGAGGAGCAAGAGGGACAGAGTATTCCGCTACGAGCAGTACTTC.

At least ten counts were recorded for this clonotype. This sequence joins TRBV2 and TRBJ1-4, with D possibly being TRBD1 (5 bases). The CDR3 is 16 residues long. The V gene's germline CDR1 is SNHLY and CDR2 FYNNEI. Trimming left V 2 bases short and J 0 bases short, with 10 bases between. CDR3 residues: CASSESGGSTNEKLFF. CDR3 nucleotides: TGTGCCAGCAGTGAAAGTGGGGGATCAACTAATGAAAAACTGTTTTTT.

This clonotype was detected many times. V usage is TRBV2 and J usage is TRBJ1-1; D not certain. Germline CDR1 is SNHLY and CDR2 is FYNNEI. Trimming stripped 6 bases from V and 0 bases from J, with 8 bases between. CDR3 size: 13 residues. The CDR3 DNA follows: TGTGCCAGCAGCAGGACGATGAACACTGAAGCTTTCTTT. It specifies CASSRTMNTEAFF. Full variable domain (rest looked up from reference TRBV2 and TRBJ1-1): EPEVTQTPSHQVTQMGQEVILRCVPISNHLYFYWYRQILGQKVEFLVSFYNNEISEKSEIFDDQFSVERPDGSNFTLKIRSTKLEDSAMYFCASSRTMNTEAFFGQGTRLTVV.

This clonotype was counted many times. The chain recombines TRBV19 with TRBJ2-1, with TRBD1 identical over 9 bases. V lost 5 bases, J lost 9 bases, and 11 bases stayed unmatched. The CDR3 is made up of 15 amino acids. Germline V gene lookup returns CDR1 LNHDA and CDR2 SQIVND (reference sequence). CDR3 loop: CASSPQDRGGGEQFF. The CDR3 coding sequence is TGTGCCAGTAGTCCGCAGGACAGGGGCGGCGGTGAGCAGTTCTTC.

As to this clonotype: This may arise from a read error, as a much more abundant clone is one base away. The rearrangement uses TRBV11-1 and TRBJ2-5; maybe TRBD2 (7 bases). Per germline, CDR1 SGHAT and CDR2 FQDESV (reference sequence). This CDR3 contains 15 residues. Trimming took off 5 bases at V and 2 bases at J, with 15 bases between the two ends. The CDR3 DNA sequence: TGTGCCAGCAGCATACAGGCGGGGGCTCAAGAGACCCAGTACTTC. Translating it yields CASSIQAGAQETQYF. Based on the CDR3 plus reference TRBV11-1 and TRBJ2-5, the full variable domain is EAEVAQSPRYKITEKSQAVAFWCDPISGHATLYWYRQILGQGPELLVQFQDESVVDDSQLPKDRFSAERLKGVDSTLKIQPAELGDSAMYLCASSIQAGAQETQYFGPGTRLLVL.

The sample holds a few counts of this clonotype. A clone one base away is much larger, so this may be a read error. The chain links TRBV11-1 to TRBJ2-1; D perhaps matches TRBD2 (6 bases). Germline CDR1 reads SGHAT; CDR2 reads FQDESV (reference sequence). This CDR3 is built from 12 residues. The CDR3 coding sequence is TGTGCCAGCGGCTTAGCGGTCAATGAGCAGTTCTTC. Protein: CASGLAVNEQFF.

This clonotype was recorded many times. The V call is TRBV20-1, the J call TRBJ2-2; 11 bases match TRBD1. The CDR3 is 15 residues long. Germline V gene data show CDR1 as DFQATT and CDR2 as SNEGSKA (reference sequence). Trimming removed 4 bases from V and 3 bases from J; junction bases left unmatched: 4. The CDR3 loop is CSATGQGADTGELFF. For the CDR3, the DNA is TGCAGTGCTACAGGACAGGGGGCGGACACCGGGGAGCTGTTTTTT.

This clonotype was recorded many times. The chain employs TRBV20-1 and TRBJ1-1; the D is unclear. The ends were cut back, 4 bases at V and 4 bases at J, with 13 bases in the middle. The CDR3 is made up of 13 amino acids. Germline CDR1 reads DFQATT; CDR2 reads SNEGSKA (reference sequence). CDR3 DNA: TGCAGTGCTAATTTGGGATCGGGCACTGAAGCTTTCTTT. Amino acids: CSANLGSGTEAFF.

A remark on this clonotype: Just one base apart from a much larger clone, this may be a read error. The V call is TRBV7-9, the J call TRBJ2-6, with no clear D. V lost 5 bases and J 4 bases, leaving 9 bases between the germline ends. Per germline, CDR1 SEHNR and CDR2 FQNEAQ (reference sequence). CDR3 size: 14 residues. The CDR3 nucleotides are TGTGCCAGCAGCCTTGTCAGGGGGGCCAACGTCCTGACTTTC. Residues: CASSLVRGANVLTF.

V usage is TRBV7-8 and J usage is TRBJ2-7, with 10 positions matching TRBD2. Germline CDR1 is SGHVS and CDR2 is FQNEAQ. The V segment lost 5 bases and the J segment 1 base; nucleotides outside the gene matches: 5. CDR3 length equals 15 residues. Here the CDR3 DNA reads TGTGCCAGCAGCACTGGACTAGCGGATTCCTACGAGCAGTACTTC. It is translated as CASSTGLADSYEQYF.

The chain carries TRBV20-1 and TRBJ2-7; D gene uncertain. This CDR3 region has 13 residues. Germline assignment: CDR1 DFQATT and CDR2 SNEGSKA (reference sequence). The V gene lost 3 bases and the J gene lost 6 bases, with 15 bases spanning the gap. The CDR3 DNA follows: TGCAGTGCTAGGAAAACCTCTTGGGGCGAGCAGTACTTC. It specifies CSARKTSWGEQYF.

The chain recombines TRBV19 with TRBJ2-7; maybe TRBD2 (6 bases). Germline assignment: CDR1 LNHDA and CDR2 SQIVND (reference sequence). With 5 bases removed from V and 5 bases from J, the gap between germline ends came to 16 bases. This CDR3 spans 14 amino acids. The CDR3 loop reads CASSFRGGTNEQYF. In DNA form, the CDR3 reads TGTGCCAGTAGTTTTAGAGGCGGGACCAACGAGCAGTACTTC.

In its sample, this clonotype was seen many times. The gene calls are TRBV28 and TRBJ2-1, with D tentatively TRBD1 (6 bases). V was cut by 10 bases and J by 1 base, with 17 bases left in between. Per germline, CDR1 MDHEN and CDR2 SYDVKM. The CDR3 is made up of 15 amino acids. CDR3 residues: CATVLIQGSYNEQFF. The CDR3 DNA reads as TGTGCCACGGTCCTCATACAGGGTTCCTACAATGAGCAGTTCTTC.

About this clonotype: Possible read error: a much larger clone is one base away. The chain couples TRBV20-1 to TRBJ1-5, with D tentatively TRBD1 (6 bases). The CDR3 totals 19 residues. Trimming pared 7 bases from V and 3 bases from J, leaving 31 bases between. The germline CDR1 and CDR2 sequences are DFQATT and SNEGSKA (reference sequence). CDR3 sequence: CSGTGIRQKKKGDNQPQHF. CDR3 bases: TGCAGTGGAACAGGGATCCGCCAAAAAAAAAAGGGGGACAATCAGCCCCAGCATTTT.

This clonotype was found many times. This chain joins TRBV12-3 or TRBV12-4 and TRBJ2-3; 9 bases match TRBD2. The CDR3 loop spans 14 amino acids. V shed 7 bases and J 6 bases; nucleotides not matched to a gene: 8. In DNA form, the CDR3 reads TGTGCCAGCAATTGGCGGGGGGGCCCCGATACGCAGTATTTT. Its protein product is CASNWRGGPDTQYF.

In its sample, this clonotype was seen many times. The chain carries TRBV3-1 and TRBJ1-2; 8 bases fit TRBD1. There are 15 residues in the CDR3. The germline CDR1 and CDR2 sequences are LGHDT and YNNKEL (reference sequence). After removal of 4 bases from V and 4 bases from J, the junction contained 8 bases not matched to a gene. The CDR3 nucleotides are TGTGCCAGCAGCCGTACCACAGGGGGTGCCTATGGCTACACCTTC. Protein product: CASSRTTGGAYGYTF. Complete variable domain (other parts from reference TRBV3-1 and TRBJ1-2): DTAVSQTPKYLVTQMGNDKSIKCEQNLGHDTMYWYKQDSKKFLKIMFSYNNKELIINETVPNRFSPKSPDKAHLNLHINSLELGDSAVYFCASSRTTGGAYGYTFGSGTRLTVV.